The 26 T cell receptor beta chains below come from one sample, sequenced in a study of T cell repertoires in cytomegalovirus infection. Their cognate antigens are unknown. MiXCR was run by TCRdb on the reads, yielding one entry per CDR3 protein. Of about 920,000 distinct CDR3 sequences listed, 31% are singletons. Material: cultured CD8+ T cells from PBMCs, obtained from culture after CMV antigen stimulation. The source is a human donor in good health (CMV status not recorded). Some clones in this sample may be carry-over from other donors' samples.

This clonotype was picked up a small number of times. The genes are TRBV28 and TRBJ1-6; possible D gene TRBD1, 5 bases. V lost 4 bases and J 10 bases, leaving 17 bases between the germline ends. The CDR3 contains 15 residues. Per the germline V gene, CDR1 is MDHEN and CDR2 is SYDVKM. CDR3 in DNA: TGTGCCAGCAGTTATTGGGGCGAGGCCATGTCACCCCTCCACTTT. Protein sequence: CASSYWGEAMSPLHF. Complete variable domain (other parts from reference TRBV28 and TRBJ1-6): DVKVTQSSRYLVKRTGEKVFLECVQDMDHENMFWYRQDPGLGLRLIYFSYDVKMKEKGDIPEGYSVSREKKERFSLILESASTNQTSMYLCASSYWGEAMSPLHFGNGTRLTVT.

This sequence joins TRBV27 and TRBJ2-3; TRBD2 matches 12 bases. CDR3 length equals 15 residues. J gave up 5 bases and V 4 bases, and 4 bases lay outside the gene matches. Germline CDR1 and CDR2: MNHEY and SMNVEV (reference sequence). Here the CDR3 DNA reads TGTGCCAGCAGTTACGGACTAGCGGGGAAAGATACGCAGTATTTT. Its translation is CASSYGLAGKDTQYF.

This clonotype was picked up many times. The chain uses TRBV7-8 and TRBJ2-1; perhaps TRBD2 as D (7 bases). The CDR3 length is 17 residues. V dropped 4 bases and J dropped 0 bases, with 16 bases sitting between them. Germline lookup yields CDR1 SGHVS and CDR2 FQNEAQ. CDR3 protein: CASSSRGAGTSYNEQFF. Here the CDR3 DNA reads TGTGCCAGCAGCTCCCGGGGGGCGGGGACCTCCTACAATGAGCAGTTCTTC.

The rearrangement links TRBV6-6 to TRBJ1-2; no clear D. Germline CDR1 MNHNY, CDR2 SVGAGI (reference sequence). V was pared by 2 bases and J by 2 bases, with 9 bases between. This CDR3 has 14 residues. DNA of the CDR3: TGTGCCAGCAGTTACAATCCGGCCAACTATGGCTACACCTTC. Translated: CASSYNPANYGYTF.

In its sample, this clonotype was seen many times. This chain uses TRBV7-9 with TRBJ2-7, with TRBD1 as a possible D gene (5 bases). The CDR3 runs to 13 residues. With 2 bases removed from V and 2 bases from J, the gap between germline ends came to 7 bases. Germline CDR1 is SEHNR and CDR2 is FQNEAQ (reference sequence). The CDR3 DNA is TGTGCCAGCAGCTTACCAGGGACCTACGAGCAGTACTTC. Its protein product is CASSLPGTYEQYF.

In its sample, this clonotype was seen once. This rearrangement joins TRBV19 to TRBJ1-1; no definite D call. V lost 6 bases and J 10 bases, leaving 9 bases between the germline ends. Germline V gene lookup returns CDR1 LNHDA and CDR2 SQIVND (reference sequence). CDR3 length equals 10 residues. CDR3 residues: CASRGWGAFF. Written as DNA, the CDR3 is TGTGCCAGTAGGGGCTGGGGAGCTTTCTTT.

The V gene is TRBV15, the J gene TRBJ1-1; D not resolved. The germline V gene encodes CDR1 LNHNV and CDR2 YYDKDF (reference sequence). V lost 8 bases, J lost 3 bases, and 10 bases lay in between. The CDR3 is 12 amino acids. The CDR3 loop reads CATGWEDTEAFF. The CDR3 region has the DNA TGTGCCACCGGGTGGGAGGACACTGAAGCTTTCTTT.

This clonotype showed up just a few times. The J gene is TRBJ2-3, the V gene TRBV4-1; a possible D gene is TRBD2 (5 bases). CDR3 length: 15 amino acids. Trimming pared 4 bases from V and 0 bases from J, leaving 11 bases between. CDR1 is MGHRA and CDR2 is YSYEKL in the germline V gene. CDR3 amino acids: CASSLISGSTDTQYF. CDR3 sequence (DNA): TGCGCCAGCAGCCTTATTTCGGGAAGCACAGATACGCAGTATTTT.

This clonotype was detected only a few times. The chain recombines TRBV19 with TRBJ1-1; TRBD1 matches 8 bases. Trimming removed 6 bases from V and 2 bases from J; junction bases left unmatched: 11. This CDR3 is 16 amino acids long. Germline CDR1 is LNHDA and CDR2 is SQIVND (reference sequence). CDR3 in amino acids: CASSHDRGKSNTEAFF. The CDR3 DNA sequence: TGTGCCAGTAGCCATGACAGGGGAAAGAGTAACACTGAAGCTTTCTTT.

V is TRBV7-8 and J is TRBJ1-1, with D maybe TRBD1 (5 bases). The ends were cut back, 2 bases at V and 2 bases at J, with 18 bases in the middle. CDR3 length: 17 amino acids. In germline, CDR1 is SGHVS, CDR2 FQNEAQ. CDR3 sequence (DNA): TGTGCCAGCAGCTTACCCCTCGAGAAGGGGCTTAACACTGAAGCTTTCTTT. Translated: CASSLPLEKGLNTEAFF.

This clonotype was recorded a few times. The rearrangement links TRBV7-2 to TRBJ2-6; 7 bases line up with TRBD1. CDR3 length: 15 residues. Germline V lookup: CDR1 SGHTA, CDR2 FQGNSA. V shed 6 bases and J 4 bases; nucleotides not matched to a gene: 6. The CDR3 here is CASRRQGSGANVLTF. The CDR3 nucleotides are TGTGCCAGCAGGAGACAGGGTTCCGGGGCCAACGTCCTGACTTTC.

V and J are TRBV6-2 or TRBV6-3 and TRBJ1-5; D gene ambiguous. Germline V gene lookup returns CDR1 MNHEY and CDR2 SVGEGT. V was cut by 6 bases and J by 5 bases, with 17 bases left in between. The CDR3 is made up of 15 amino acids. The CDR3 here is CASSLQSPGYQPQHF. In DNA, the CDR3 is TGTGCCAGCAGCCTGCAATCCCCCGGATATCAGCCCCAGCATTTT.

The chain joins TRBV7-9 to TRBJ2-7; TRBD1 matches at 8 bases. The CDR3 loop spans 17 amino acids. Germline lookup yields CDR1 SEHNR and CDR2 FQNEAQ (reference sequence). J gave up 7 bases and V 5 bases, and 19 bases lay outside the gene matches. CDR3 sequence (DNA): TGTGCCAGCAGCCCCCGGACAGGGATCAGGGGTGCAGGGGAGCAGTACTTC. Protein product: CASSPRTGIRGAGEQYF.

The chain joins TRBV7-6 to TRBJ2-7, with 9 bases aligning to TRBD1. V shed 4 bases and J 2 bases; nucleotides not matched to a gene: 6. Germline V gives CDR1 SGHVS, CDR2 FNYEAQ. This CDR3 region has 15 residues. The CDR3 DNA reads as TGTGCCAGCAGCTCCGGAGGACAGGGGACCTACGAGCAGTACTTC. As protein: CASSSGGQGTYEQYF. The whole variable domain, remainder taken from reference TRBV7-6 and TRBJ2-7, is GAGVSQSPRYKVTKRGQDVALRCDPISGHVSLYWYRQALGQGPEFLTYFNYEAQQDKSGLPNDRFSAERPEGSISTLTIQRTEQRDSAMYRCASSSGGQGTYEQYFGPGTRLTVT.

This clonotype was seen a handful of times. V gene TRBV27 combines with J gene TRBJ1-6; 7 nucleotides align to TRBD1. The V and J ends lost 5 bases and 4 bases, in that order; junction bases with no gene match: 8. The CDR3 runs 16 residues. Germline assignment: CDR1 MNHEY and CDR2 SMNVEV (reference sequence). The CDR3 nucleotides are TGTGCCAGCAGTGGACAGGACAGCCAATATAATTCACCCCTCCACTTT. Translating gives CASSGQDSQYNSPLHF.

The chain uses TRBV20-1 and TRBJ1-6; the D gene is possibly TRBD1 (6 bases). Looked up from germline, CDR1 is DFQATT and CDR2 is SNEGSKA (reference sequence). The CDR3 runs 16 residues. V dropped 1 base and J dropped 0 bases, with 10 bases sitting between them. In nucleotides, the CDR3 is TGCAGTGCTAGAGGGGGGGCGAGCTCCTATAATTCACCCCTCCACTTT. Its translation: CSARGGASSYNSPLHF.

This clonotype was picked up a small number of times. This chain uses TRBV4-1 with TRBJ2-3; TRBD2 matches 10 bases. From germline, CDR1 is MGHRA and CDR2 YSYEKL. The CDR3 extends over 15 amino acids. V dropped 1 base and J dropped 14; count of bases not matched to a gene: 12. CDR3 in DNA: TGCGCCAGCAGCCAAGGTGCGGTTGGGACTAGCGACTCGTATTTT. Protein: CASSQGAVGTSDSYF.

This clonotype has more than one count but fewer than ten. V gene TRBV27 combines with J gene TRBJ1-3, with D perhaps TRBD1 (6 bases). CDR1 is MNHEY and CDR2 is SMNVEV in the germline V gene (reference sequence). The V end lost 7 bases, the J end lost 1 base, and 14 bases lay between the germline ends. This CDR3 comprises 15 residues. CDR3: CASTDRLVSGNTIYF. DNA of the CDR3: TGTGCCAGCACCGACAGGTTGGTGTCTGGAAACACCATATATTTT.

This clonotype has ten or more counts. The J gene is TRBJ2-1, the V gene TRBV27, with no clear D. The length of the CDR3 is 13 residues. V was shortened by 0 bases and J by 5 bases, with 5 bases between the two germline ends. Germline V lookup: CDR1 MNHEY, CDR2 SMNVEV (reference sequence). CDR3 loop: CASSLSPDNEQFF. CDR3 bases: TGTGCCAGCAGTTTATCCCCAGACAATGAGCAGTTCTTC.

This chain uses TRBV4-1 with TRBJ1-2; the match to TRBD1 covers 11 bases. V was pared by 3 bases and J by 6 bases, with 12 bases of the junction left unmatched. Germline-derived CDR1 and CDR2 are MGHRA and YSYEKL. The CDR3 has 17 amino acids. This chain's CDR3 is CASSQARTGGAGNGYTF. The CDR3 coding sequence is TGCGCCAGCAGCCAGGCCCGGACAGGGGGCGCGGGAAATGGCTACACCTTC.

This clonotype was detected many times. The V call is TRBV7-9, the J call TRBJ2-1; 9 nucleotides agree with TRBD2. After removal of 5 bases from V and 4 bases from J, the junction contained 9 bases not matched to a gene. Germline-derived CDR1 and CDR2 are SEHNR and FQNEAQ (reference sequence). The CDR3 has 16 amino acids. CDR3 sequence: CASSPIAGAEYNEQFF. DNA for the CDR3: TGTGCCAGCAGCCCTATAGCGGGGGCCGAATACAATGAGCAGTTCTTC.

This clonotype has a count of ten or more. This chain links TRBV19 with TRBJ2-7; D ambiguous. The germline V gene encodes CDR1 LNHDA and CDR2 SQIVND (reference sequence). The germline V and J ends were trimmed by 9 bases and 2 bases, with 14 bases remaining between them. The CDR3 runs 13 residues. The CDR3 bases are TGTGCCAGCAGTCCCGGACCCGCCTACGAGCAGTACTTC. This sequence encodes CASSPGPAYEQYF.

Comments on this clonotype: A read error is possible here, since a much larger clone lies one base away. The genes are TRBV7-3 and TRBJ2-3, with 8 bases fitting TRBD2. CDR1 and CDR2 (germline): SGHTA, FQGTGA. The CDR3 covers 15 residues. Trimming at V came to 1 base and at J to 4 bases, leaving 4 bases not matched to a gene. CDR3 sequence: CASSLRGTRSDTQYF. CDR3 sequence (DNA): TGTGCCAGCAGCTTAAGGGGGACTAGATCAGATACGCAGTATTTT.

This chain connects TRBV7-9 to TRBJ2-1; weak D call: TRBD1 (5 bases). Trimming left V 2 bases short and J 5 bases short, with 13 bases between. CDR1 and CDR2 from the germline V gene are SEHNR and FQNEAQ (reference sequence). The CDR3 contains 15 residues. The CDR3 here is CASSLIFQGHNEQFF. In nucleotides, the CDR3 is TGTGCCAGCAGCTTAATCTTTCAGGGCCACAATGAGCAGTTCTTC.

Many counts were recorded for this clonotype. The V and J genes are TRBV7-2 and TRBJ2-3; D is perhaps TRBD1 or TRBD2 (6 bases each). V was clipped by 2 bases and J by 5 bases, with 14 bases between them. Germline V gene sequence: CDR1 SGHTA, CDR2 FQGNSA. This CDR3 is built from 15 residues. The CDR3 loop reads CASSLRGADEDTQYF. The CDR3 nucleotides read TGTGCCAGCAGCTTAAGGGGGGCCGATGAAGATACGCAGTATTTT.

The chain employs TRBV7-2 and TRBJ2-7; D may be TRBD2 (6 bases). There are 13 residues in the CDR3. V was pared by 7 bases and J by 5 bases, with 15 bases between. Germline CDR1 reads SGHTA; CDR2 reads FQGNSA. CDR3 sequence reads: CASTTEGLDEQYF. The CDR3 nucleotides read TGTGCCAGCACCACGGAGGGGCTGGACGAGCAGTACTTC.